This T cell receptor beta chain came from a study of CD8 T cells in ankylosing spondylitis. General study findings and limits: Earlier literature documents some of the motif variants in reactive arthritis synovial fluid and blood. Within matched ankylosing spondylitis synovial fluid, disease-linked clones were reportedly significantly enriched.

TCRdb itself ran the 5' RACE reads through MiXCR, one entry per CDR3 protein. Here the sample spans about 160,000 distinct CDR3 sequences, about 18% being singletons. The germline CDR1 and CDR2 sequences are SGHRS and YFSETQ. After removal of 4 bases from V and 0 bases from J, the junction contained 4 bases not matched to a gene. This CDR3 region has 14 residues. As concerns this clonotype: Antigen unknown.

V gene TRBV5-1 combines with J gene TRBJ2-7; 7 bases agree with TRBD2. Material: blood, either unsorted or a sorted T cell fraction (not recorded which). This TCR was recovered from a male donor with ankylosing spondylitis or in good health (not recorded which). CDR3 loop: CASSMGDYSYEQYF. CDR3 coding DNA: TGCGCCAGCAGCATGGGGGACTACTCCTACGAGCAGTACTTC.